These T cell receptor beta chains were read from a single sample in a study of shared clonotypes between healthy human individuals. TCRdb's table, derived via immunoSEQ multiplex PCR, lists solely in-frame clones and lacks some. The sample yields some 2.4 million clones, roughly 93% seen once. The sample comprised naive CD4+ T cells from PBMCs. Receptors were obtained from a man in his late teens or twenties in good health. Some clones in this sample may be carry-over from other donors' samples. Both conserved end residues are part of each CDR3. A D gene is named only where the DNA matches it firmly. For some rows the clone size is stated as once, few or many, or as a class when expanded; others skip it.

j_call | d_call | clone_size | v_call | cdr3_nt | cdr3_aa
TRBJ2-4 | TRBD2 | NA | TRBV5-1 | TGCGCCAGCAGCTTGGAGGGCGGAGTGGCGGGAGACATTCAGTACTTC | CASSLEGGVAGDIQYF
TRBJ2-1 | TRBD1 | NA | TRBV29-1 | TGCAGCGGACGGACAGGGTTCAGCAATGAGCAGTTCTTC | CSGRTGFSNEQFF
TRBJ1-1 | NA | few | TRBV5-4 | TGTGCCAGCAGCCCGGGCACGAACACTGAAGCTTTCTTT | CASSPGTNTEAFF
TRBJ2-7 | TRBD2 | NA | TRBV7-9 | TGTGCCAGCAGCTTATCGGTCACTAGCGGGGCGTCCTACGAGCAGTACTTC | CASSLSVTSGASYEQYF
TRBJ1-1 | TRBD1 | NA | TRBV27 | TGTGCCAGCAGTTTTCGGGACAGGGGCGGGAGCACTGAAGCTTTCTTT | CASSFRDRGGSTEAFF
TRBJ2-3 | NA | NA | TRBV9 | TGTGCCAGCAGCGTAGATAACACAGATACGCAGTATTTT | CASSVDNTDTQYF
TRBJ2-2 | NA | NA | TRBV5-1 | TGCGCCAGCAGCTTTACCGGGGCGAACACCGGGGAGCTGTTTTTT | CASSFTGANTGELFF
TRBJ2-5 | TRBD2 | NA | TRBV6-5 | TGTGCCAGCAGCCGACTAGCGGGGATCCAAGAGACCCAGTACTTC | CASSRLAGIQETQYF
TRBJ1-2 | NA | NA | TRBV9 | TGTGCCAGCAGCGTAGCGCAAGGCTATGGCTACACCTTC | CASSVAQGYGYTF
TRBJ2-1 | NA | NA | TRBV7-2 | TGTGCCAGCAGCTTAGGGGACGGACGGGTTGGTGGGCAGTTCTTC | CASSLGDGRVGGQFF
TRBJ1-3 | NA | NA | TRBV15 | TGTGCCACCAGCACCTCGACGGCGTCCTCTGGAAACACCATATATTTT | CATSTSTASSGNTIYF
TRBJ2-1 | TRBD2 | few | TRBV5-1 | TGCGCCAGCAGCTTGGTAGCGGGAGGCGGCAATGAGCAGTTCTTC | CASSLVAGGGNEQFF
TRBJ1-1 | NA | NA | TRBV28 | TGTGCCAGCAGGACTGGGGGGGCGATGGGAACTGAAGCTTTCTTT | CASRTGGAMGTEAFF
TRBJ2-7 | TRBD1 | few | TRBV7-2 | TGTGCCAGCAGCCCGACGGGACAGGGTAATAACGAGCAGTACTTC | CASSPTGQGNNEQYF
TRBJ1-2 | TRBD1 | NA | TRBV4-1 | TGCGCCAGCAGCAAACCGGGACAGGGGGCGCGAAACTATGGCTACACCTTC | CASSKPGQGARNYGYTF
TRBJ1-2 | NA | NA | TRBV28 | TGTGCCAGCACCTGGGGAACTAACTATGGCTACACCTTC | CASTWGTNYGYTF
TRBJ1-2 | NA | NA | TRBV7-8 | TGTGCCAGCAGCTTAGAGGCTCTAGCGAGCGGCTACACCTTC | CASSLEALASGYTF
TRBJ1-1 | TRBD1 | NA | TRBV6-1 | TGTGCCAGCAGTGTGTACATTGGACAGGGGAACACTGAAGCTTTCTTT | CASSVYIGQGNTEAFF
TRBJ2-1 | TRBD1 | NA | TRBV10-3 | TGTGCCGTCTCAACAGGGGAAGTGTTGAATGAGCAGTTCTTC | CAVSTGEVLNEQFF